These 31 T cell receptor beta chains were all obtained from the same sample, sequenced in a study of shared clonotypes between healthy human individuals. Profiled with immunoSEQ multiplex PCR; TCRdb holds only in-frame clones, not every one. The data contain 2 million to 2.5 million clones, almost 96% of them singletons. Material: naive CD4+ T cells sorted from blood. Noted subset: CD45RA+ positively selected. The receptors come from a man between 18 and 35 years old in good health.

The rearrangement uses TRBV10-3 and TRBJ2-3, with TRBD2 identical over 12 bases. The CDR3 has 19 residues. Looked up from germline, CDR1 is ENHRY and CDR2 is SYGVKD. The junction had 12 bases not matched to a gene; V was cut back by 4 bases and J by 1 base. In DNA, the CDR3 is TGTGCCATCAGTGGGTCTCCTAGCGGGAGGGCCGGGGGCACAGATACGCAGTATTTT. It specifies CAISGSPSGRAGGTDTQYF.

The chain has TRBV6-6 and TRBJ1-2, with 9 positions matching TRBD1. The CDR3 extends over 16 amino acids. V shed 0 bases, J shed 8 bases, and the junction held 10 bases outside the gene matches. Germline lookup yields CDR1 MNHNY and CDR2 SVGAGI (reference sequence). CDR3 bases: TGTGCCAGCAGTTACTCTTCTAAACAGGGGGCTGGGGGCTACACCTTC. It encodes CASSYSSKQGAGGYTF.

This sequence joins TRBV7-2 and TRBJ2-7, with 14 bases fitting TRBD2. Germline lookup yields CDR1 SGHTA and CDR2 FQGNSA. The CDR3 sequence is 17 residues long. Trimming removed 4 bases from V and 6 bases from J; junction bases left unmatched: 11. The CDR3 DNA reads TGTGCCAGCAGCTCTATCATGCGGGGGACTAGCGGGAGCGAGCAGTACTTC. Encoded protein: CASSSIMRGTSGSEQYF.

This clone occurred once. Other DNA sequences within the sample encode an identical CDR3. The chain links TRBV10-2 to TRBJ1-5; D gene uncertain. Germline values: CDR1 WSHSY, CDR2 SAAADI. Trimming took 3 bases from V and 1 from J, leaving 4 bases between them. The CDR3 sequence is 13 residues long. The CDR3 region has the DNA TGCGCCAGCAGTGACAGAAGCAATCAGCCCCAGCATTTT. It codes for CASSDRSNQPQHF.

The rearrangement joins TRBV10-3 to TRBJ2-1; 12 bases are shared with TRBD2. The V and J ends lost 7 bases and 6 bases, in that order; junction bases with no gene match: 1. The CDR3 length is 13 residues. Looked up from germline, CDR1 is ENHRY and CDR2 is SYGVKD. CDR3 DNA sequence: TGTGCCATCAAACTAGCGGGAGGCAATGAGCAGTTCTTC. It is translated as CAIKLAGGNEQFF.

The rearrangement links TRBV5-1 to TRBJ1-1, with D perhaps matching TRBD1 (5 bases). The germline gives CDR1 SGHRS, CDR2 YFSETQ. This CDR3 contains 13 residues. Deletions cut 0 bases from V and 11 bases from J, with 14 bases between. The CDR3 coding sequence is TGCGCCAGCAGCTTGGCCCGGGGCGATGAGGCTTTCTTT. Amino acids: CASSLARGDEAFF.

The chain links TRBV4-1 to TRBJ2-7; a possible D gene is TRBD1 (5 bases). V was clipped by 0 bases and J by 5 bases, with 17 bases between them. The CDR3 extends over 16 amino acids. From germline, CDR1 is MGHRA and CDR2 YSYEKL. The CDR3 nucleotides read TGCGCCAGCAGCCAAGAGGCCAGGGTTTCTATCCACGAGCAGTACTTC. It codes for CASSQEARVSIHEQYF.

This clone was picked up one time. This chain connects TRBV7-2 to TRBJ2-5; D is uncertain. Germline assignment: CDR1 SGHTA and CDR2 FQGNSA. This CDR3 has 16 residues. V was clipped by 2 bases and J by 1 base, with 14 bases between them. CDR3: CASSLSLSDGQETQYF. CDR3 DNA: TGTGCCAGCAGCTTATCCTTAAGCGACGGCCAAGAGACCCAGTACTTC.

This rearrangement joins TRBV6-6 to TRBJ2-7, with TRBD2 matching 12 bases. Germline CDR1 and CDR2: MNHNY and SVGAGI (reference sequence). V gave up 2 bases and J gave up 7 bases; unmatched junction bases: 9. The CDR3 is made up of 16 amino acids. As DNA, the CDR3 is TGTGCCAGCAGTTACCCGCCTAGCGGGAGGGACGAGGAGCAGTACTTC. Translated, it gives CASSYPPSGRDEEQYF.

The CDR3 DNA follows: TGCGCCAGCAGCCCTGATGGACTAAACTCTGGAAACACCATATATTTT. Protein: CASSPDGLNSGNTIYF. The chain has TRBV5-1 and TRBJ1-3; D is unresolved. The CDR3 length is 16 residues. Deletions cut 4 bases from V and 0 bases from J, with 14 bases between. Germline V gene lookup returns CDR1 SGHRS and CDR2 YFSETQ.

This clone was counted between two and nine times. The sample has other DNA sequences that encode this CDR3 too. The rearrangement uses TRBV7-9 and TRBJ1-2, with D possibly TRBD1 on 6 matching bases. V lost 5 bases to trimming and J lost 3 bases, with 7 bases between them. Germline V gene data show CDR1 as SEHNR and CDR2 as FQNEAQ (reference sequence). This CDR3 has 12 residues. The CDR3 loop is CASSRTDYGYTF. The CDR3 DNA reads as TGTGCCAGCAGCAGGACAGACTATGGCTACACCTTC.

Concerning this clone itself: Other DNA sequences within the sample encode an identical CDR3. This chain uses TRBV6-5 with TRBJ2-2; D is perhaps TRBD2 (5 bases). CDR1 and CDR2 from the germline V gene are MNHEY and SVGAGI. The CDR3 loop spans 12 amino acids. Trimming removed 6 bases at V and 4 bases at J, with 6 bases between. The CDR3 DNA is TGTGCCAGCAGACGGGGCACCGGGGAGCTGTTTTTT. Translation gives CASRRGTGELFF.

This chain uses TRBV7-9 with TRBJ2-2; D may correspond to TRBD1 or TRBD2 (5 bases each). Trimming shortened V by 4 bases and J by 6 bases, and 15 bases separated the two germline ends. The CDR3 extends over 15 amino acids. Germline V lookup: CDR1 SEHNR, CDR2 FQNEAQ (reference sequence). The CDR3 nucleotides are TGTGCCAGCAGCTCCGGGACGGTCTCACCCGGGGAGCTGTTTTTT. Residues: CASSSGTVSPGELFF.

This chain uses TRBV12-5 with TRBJ2-3; tentatively, D is TRBD1 (6 bases). The CDR3 length is 14 residues. The germline V and J ends were trimmed by 2 bases and 2 bases, with 8 bases remaining between them. Germline V gene lookup returns CDR1 LGHNT and CDR2 FRNRAP. CDR3 protein: CASGLSGATDTQYF. The CDR3 bases are TGTGCTAGTGGTTTGTCAGGGGCCACAGATACGCAGTATTTT.

The rearrangement links TRBV4-2 to TRBJ1-1; D is perhaps TRBD1 (6 bases). Trimming pared 0 bases from V and 12 bases from J, leaving 14 bases between. Germline assignment: CDR1 LGHNA and CDR2 YNFKEQ. This CDR3 has 13 residues. The DNA of the CDR3 is TGTGCCAGCAGCCAAGATGGGGGGACATCCTCTTTCTTT. It is translated as CASSQDGGTSSFF.

The chain carries TRBV6-6 and TRBJ1-5; perhaps TRBD1 as D (5 bases). The CDR3 totals 13 residues. V shed 7 bases and J shed 4 bases, with 11 bases lying between them. Germline lookup yields CDR1 MNHNY and CDR2 SVGAGI (reference sequence). The CDR3 is CASIQTANQPQHF. In DNA, the CDR3 is TGTGCCAGCATTCAGACAGCTAATCAGCCCCAGCATTTT.

V gene TRBV6-5 combines with J gene TRBJ1-6; D ambiguous. The CDR3 runs 15 residues. Trimming stripped 10 bases from V and 6 bases from J, with 19 bases between. The germline gives CDR1 MNHEY, CDR2 SVGAGI. For the CDR3, the DNA is TGTGCCACCAAAGAGGAGGGAGCTTCTAATTCACCCCTCCACTTT. Amino acids: CATKEEGASNSPLHF.

The chain couples TRBV5-1 to TRBJ2-7, with 7 positions matching TRBD1. The CDR3 contains 16 residues. Trimming removed 4 bases from V and 0 bases from J; junction bases left unmatched: 10. Germline values: CDR1 SGHRS, CDR2 YFSETQ. DNA for the CDR3: TGCGCCAGCAGCCCCCGACAGGGAATGAGCTCCTACGAGCAGTACTTC. Translated, it gives CASSPRQGMSSYEQYF.

This sequence joins TRBV28 and TRBJ2-7, with TRBD1 matching 7 bases. CDR1 and CDR2 from the germline V gene are MDHEN and SYDVKM. The CDR3 runs to 11 residues. The CDR3 region is CAGGSSYEQYF. The DNA of the CDR3 is TGTGCAGGGGGCAGCTCCTACGAGCAGTACTTC. Complete variable domain (other parts from reference TRBV28 and TRBJ2-7): DVKVTQSSRYLVKRTGEKVFLECVQDMDHENMFWYRQDPGLGLRLIYFSYDVKMKEKGDIPEGYSVSREKKERFSLILESASTNQTSMYLCAGGSSYEQYFGPGTRLTVT.

This clone was seen once. This rearrangement joins TRBV5-6 to TRBJ2-7; the match to TRBD1 covers 9 bases. CDR3 length equals 15 residues. Looked up from germline, CDR1 is SGHDT and CDR2 is YYEEEE. V lost 3 bases and J lost 2; bases outside the gene matches: 6. For the CDR3, the DNA is TGTGCCAGCAGCTCCGGACAGGGGTCAACCTACGAGCAGTACTTC. The encoded protein is CASSSGQGSTYEQYF.

About this clone: This sample includes further DNA sequences coding for the same CDR3. In DNA form, the CDR3 reads TGTGCCAGCAGTGAGGAGGTCACAGATACGCAGTATTTT. It specifies CASSEEVTDTQYF. The V and J genes are TRBV2 and TRBJ2-3; D possibly corresponds to TRBD2 (5 bases). CDR3 size: 13 residues. Germline V gene lookup returns CDR1 SNHLY and CDR2 FYNNEI. V was shortened by 3 bases and J by 2 bases, with 6 bases between the two germline ends. The whole variable domain, remainder taken from reference TRBV2 and TRBJ2-3, is EPEVTQTPSHQVTQMGQEVILRCVPISNHLYFYWYRQILGQKVEFLVSFYNNEISEKSEIFDDQFSVERPDGSNFTLKIRSTKLEDSAMYFCASSEEVTDTQYFGPGTRLTVL.

The J gene is TRBJ2-7, the V gene TRBV11-2; 8 nucleotides agree with TRBD1. Trimming took 1 base from V and 5 from J; bases not matched to a gene: 7. The CDR3 has 15 residues. The germline gives CDR1 SGHAT, CDR2 FQNNGV. This CDR3 is CASSLGLDRANEQYF. Written as DNA, the CDR3 is TGTGCCAGCAGCTTAGGTTTGGACAGGGCAAACGAGCAGTACTTC.

The CDR3 DNA sequence: TGTGCCAGCTCACCACCGATTAGGGGACAGGGTCGGGATGAGCAGTTCTTC. Amino acids: CASSPPIRGQGRDEQFF. The chain carries TRBV18 and TRBJ2-1; 9 nucleotides match TRBD1. CDR3 size: 17 residues. V was pared by 0 bases and J by 8 bases, with 11 bases of the junction left unmatched. The germline CDR1 and CDR2 sequences are KGHSH and LQKENI.

The rearrangement uses TRBV5-1 and TRBJ1-6; TRBD1 matches 11 bases. Trimming at V came to 6 bases and at J to 7 bases, leaving 6 bases not matched to a gene. This CDR3 spans 15 amino acids. Germline CDR1 reads SGHRS; CDR2 reads YFSETQ. The CDR3 loop reads CASTADRGQNSPLHF. CDR3 coding DNA: TGCGCCAGCACCGCGGACAGGGGGCAGAATTCACCCCTCCACTTT.

A remark on this clone: Other DNA variants within this sample encode the same CDR3. V is TRBV6-5 and J is TRBJ2-7; unclear D gene. Germline V gene data show CDR1 as MNHEY and CDR2 as SVGAGI. With 2 bases removed from V and 2 bases from J, the gap between germline ends came to 10 bases. CDR3 length: 14 residues. The CDR3 here is CASSYGGTAYEQYF. Here the CDR3 DNA reads TGTGCCAGCAGTTACGGCGGAACAGCCTACGAGCAGTACTTC.

The chain recombines TRBV2 with TRBJ1-5; 8 nucleotides agree with TRBD1. V gave up 6 bases and J gave up 2 bases; unmatched junction bases: 6. The germline gives CDR1 SNHLY, CDR2 FYNNEI. This CDR3 has 15 residues. CDR3 in DNA: TGTGCCAGCAGGGAGCAGGGGGCGGGCAATCAGCCCCAGCATTTT. It specifies CASREQGAGNQPQHF.

This chain uses TRBV5-1 with TRBJ1-2; the match to TRBD1 covers 9 bases. Germline V gene data show CDR1 as SGHRS and CDR2 as YFSETQ. The junction had 12 bases not matched to a gene; V was cut back by 2 bases and J by 13 bases. This CDR3 has 14 residues. CDR3 nucleotides: TGCGCCAGCAGCTTAGATACAGGGGGCGGAATCTGCACCTTC. Encoded protein: CASSLDTGGGICTF.

Worth noting for this clone: Other DNA sequences from this sample encode an identical CDR3 as well. The genes are TRBV6-5 and TRBJ1-2, with 7 bases matching TRBD1. CDR3 length: 13 amino acids. J was trimmed by 3 bases and V by 5 bases; bases with no gene match: 3. The germline gives CDR1 MNHEY, CDR2 SVGAGI. CDR3: CASSNRGDYGYTF. The DNA of the CDR3 is TGTGCCAGCAGTAACAGGGGTGACTATGGCTACACCTTC.

The CDR3 sequence is CASRIRDRGSPLHF. As DNA, the CDR3 is TGTGCCAGCAGGATCCGGGACAGGGGTTCACCCCTCCACTTT. The chain is built from TRBV27 and TRBJ1-6; 10 bases are a match to TRBD1. CDR3 size: 14 residues. After removal of 6 bases from V and 9 bases from J, the junction contained 5 bases not matched to a gene. CDR1 and CDR2 from the germline V gene are MNHEY and SMNVEV (reference sequence).

V and J are TRBV6-5 and TRBJ1-2; 7 bases align to TRBD1. Unmatched junction bases numbered 5, after V lost 7 bases and J lost 0 bases. The CDR3 sequence is 14 residues long. Germline CDR1 MNHEY, CDR2 SVGAGI. The CDR3 region is CASNRDSSNYGYTF. Here the CDR3 DNA reads TGTGCCAGCAACCGGGACAGCTCTAACTATGGCTACACCTTC.

The chain couples TRBV6-6 to TRBJ2-3, with a weak D call TRBD2 (6 bases). There are 15 residues in the CDR3. The V end lost 5 bases, the J end lost 4 bases, and 16 bases lay between the germline ends. Germline V gene sequence: CDR1 MNHNY, CDR2 SVGAGI (reference sequence). CDR3 protein: CASSPPGEPADTQYF. The CDR3 nucleotides read TGTGCCAGCAGTCCCCCGGGGGAGCCCGCAGATACGCAGTATTTT.